This T cell receptor beta chain was captured by sequencing in a study of human T cells and chemical hapten exposure. Findings and limits, study-wide: No alteration of TCRs above 1 in 1000 frequency was seen with DPC sensitization.

Time point reported: healthy volunteer bleed at 2 weeks. Whole blood that had not been fractionated was the source of extracted total RNA. TCRdb redid the calling of the RACE reads with MiXCR, one entry per CDR3 protein. The sample lists 80,000 to 100,000 distinct CDR3 sequences, roughly 8.5% seen once, with 2.9% in the top ten. With regard to this clonotype: Its antigen is still unknown.

CDR3 length: 13 amino acids. J gave up 7 bases and V 10 bases, and 8 bases lay outside the gene matches. Sequenced input: whole blood. The sequence came from a female donor in good health. Some clones in this sample may be carry-over from other donors' samples. The chain joins TRBV12-3 or TRBV12-4 to TRBJ2-2, with TRBD2 identical over 8 bases. The CDR3 bases are TGTGCCATACAAACTAGCGGCGTCGGGGAGCTGTTTTTT. This codes for CAIQTSGVGELFF.